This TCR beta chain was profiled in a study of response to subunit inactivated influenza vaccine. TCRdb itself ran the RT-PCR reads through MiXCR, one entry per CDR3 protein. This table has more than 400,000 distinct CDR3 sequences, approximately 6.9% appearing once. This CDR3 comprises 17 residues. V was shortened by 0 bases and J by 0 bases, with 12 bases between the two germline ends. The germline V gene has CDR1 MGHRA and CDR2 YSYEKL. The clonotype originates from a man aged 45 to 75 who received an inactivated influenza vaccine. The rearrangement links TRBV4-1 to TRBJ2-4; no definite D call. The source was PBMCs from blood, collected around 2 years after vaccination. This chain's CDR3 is CASSQDFVSLAKNIQYF. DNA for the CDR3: TGCGCCAGCAGCCAAGATTTTGTGTCACTAGCCAAAAACATTCAGTACTTC.